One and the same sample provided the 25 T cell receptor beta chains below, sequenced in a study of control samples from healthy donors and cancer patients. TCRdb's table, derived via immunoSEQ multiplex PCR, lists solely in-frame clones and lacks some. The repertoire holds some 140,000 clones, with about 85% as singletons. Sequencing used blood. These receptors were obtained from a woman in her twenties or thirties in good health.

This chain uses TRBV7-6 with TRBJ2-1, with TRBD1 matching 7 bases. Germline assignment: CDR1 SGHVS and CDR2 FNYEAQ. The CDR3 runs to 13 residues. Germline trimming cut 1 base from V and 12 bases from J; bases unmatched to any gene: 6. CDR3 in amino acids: CASSLEGRGRQFF. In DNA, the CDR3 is TGTGCCAGCAGCTTAGAGGGCAGGGGGAGGCAGTTCTTC. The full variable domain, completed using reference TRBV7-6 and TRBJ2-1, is GAGVSQSPRYKVTKRGQDVALRCDPISGHVSLYWYRQALGQGPEFLTYFNYEAQQDKSGLPNDRFSAERPEGSISTLTIQRTEQRDSAMYRCASSLEGRGRQFFGPGTRLTVL.

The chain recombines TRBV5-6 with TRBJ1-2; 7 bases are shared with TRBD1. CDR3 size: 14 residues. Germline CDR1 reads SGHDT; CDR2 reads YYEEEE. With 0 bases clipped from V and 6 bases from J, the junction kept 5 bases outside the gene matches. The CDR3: CASSLDAGGNGYTF. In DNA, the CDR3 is TGTGCCAGCAGCTTGGACGCAGGGGGGAATGGCTACACCTTC.

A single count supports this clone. CDR3 nucleotides: TGCGCCAGCAGCCTGATAGCGGGGGCGGGGACAGATACGCAGTATTTT. Translation gives CASSLIAGAGTDTQYF. The chain combines TRBV4-1 with TRBJ2-3; 9 bases align to TRBD2. The CDR3 spans 16 residues. V dropped 4 bases and J dropped 3; count of bases not matched to a gene: 8. Per germline, CDR1 MGHRA and CDR2 YSYEKL.

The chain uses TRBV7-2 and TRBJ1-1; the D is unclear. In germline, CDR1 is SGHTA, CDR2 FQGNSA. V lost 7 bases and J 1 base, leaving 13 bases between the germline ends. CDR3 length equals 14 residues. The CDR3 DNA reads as TGTGCCAGCAAAAACACGCCGGGGAACACTGAAGCTTTCTTT. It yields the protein CASKNTPGNTEAFF. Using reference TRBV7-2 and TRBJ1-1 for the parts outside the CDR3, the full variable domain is GAGVSQSPSNKVTEKGKDVELRCDPISGHTALYWYRQSLGQGLEFLIYFQGNSAPDKSGLPSDRFSAERTGGSVSTLTIQRTQQEDSAVYLCASKNTPGNTEAFFGQGTRLTVV.

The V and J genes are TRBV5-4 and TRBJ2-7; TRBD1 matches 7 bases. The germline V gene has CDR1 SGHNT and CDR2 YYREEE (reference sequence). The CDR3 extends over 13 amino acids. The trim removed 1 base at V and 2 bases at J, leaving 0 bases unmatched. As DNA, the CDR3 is TGTGCCAGCAGCTTGACAGGGGCCTACGAGCAGTACTTC. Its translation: CASSLTGAYEQYF.

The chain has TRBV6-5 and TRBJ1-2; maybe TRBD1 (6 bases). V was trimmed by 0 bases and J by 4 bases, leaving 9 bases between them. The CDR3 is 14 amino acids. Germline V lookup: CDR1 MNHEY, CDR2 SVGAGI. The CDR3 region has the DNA TGTGCCAGCAGTTACTCGATAGGGGGCTATGGCTACACCTTC. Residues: CASSYSIGGYGYTF.

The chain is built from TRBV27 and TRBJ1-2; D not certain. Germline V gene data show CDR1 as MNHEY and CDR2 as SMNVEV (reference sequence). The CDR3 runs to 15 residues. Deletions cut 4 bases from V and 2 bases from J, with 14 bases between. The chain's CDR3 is CASSSLGSGNYGYTF. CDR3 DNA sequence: TGTGCCAGCAGTTCCCTGGGCAGTGGAAACTATGGCTACACCTTC.

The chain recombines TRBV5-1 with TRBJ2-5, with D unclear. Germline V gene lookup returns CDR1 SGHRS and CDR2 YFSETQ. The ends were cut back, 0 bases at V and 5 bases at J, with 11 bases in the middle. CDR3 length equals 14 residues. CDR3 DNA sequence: TGCGCCAGCAGCTTGGGGGCAGGCTTGGAGACCCAGTACTTC. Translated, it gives CASSLGAGLETQYF.

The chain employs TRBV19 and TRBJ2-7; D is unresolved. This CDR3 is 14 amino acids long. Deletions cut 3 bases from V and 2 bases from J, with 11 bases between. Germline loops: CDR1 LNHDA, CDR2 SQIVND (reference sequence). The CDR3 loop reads CASSIIAGAYEQYF. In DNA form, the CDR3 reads TGTGCCAGTAGTATCATCGCAGGAGCCTACGAGCAGTACTTC.

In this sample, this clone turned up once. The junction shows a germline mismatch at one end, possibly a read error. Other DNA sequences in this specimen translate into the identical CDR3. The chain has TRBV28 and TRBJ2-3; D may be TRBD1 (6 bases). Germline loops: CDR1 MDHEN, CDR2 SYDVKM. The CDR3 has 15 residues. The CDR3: CASRWGQTQADTQYF. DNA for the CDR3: TGTGCCAGCAGGTGGGGACAAACCCAGGCAGATACACAGTATTTT.

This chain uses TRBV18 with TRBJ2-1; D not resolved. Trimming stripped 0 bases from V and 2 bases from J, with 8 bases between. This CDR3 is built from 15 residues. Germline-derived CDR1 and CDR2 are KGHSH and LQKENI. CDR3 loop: CASSPPEVTYNEQFF. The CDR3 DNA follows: TGTGCCAGCTCACCACCGGAAGTCACCTACAATGAGCAGTTCTTC.

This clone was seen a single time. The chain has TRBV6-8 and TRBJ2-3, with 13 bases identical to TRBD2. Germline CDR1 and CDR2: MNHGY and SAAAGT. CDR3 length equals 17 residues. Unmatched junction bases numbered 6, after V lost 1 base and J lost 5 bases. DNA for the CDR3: TGTGCCAGCAGTTACTATAGGACTAGCGGGAGTCAAGATACGCAGTATTTT. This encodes CASSYYRTSGSQDTQYF.

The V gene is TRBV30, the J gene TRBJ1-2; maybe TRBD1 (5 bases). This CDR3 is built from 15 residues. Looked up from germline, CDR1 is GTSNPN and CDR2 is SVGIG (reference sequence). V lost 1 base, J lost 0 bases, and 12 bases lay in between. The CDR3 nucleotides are TGTGCCTGGAGTGGGGTGGGGACGGCTAACTATGGCTACACCTTC. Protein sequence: CAWSGVGTANYGYTF.

CDR3 in DNA: TGTGCCAGCAGTGAAAGGGGGACTAGCGGGTTCCAAGAGACCCAGTACTTC. Residues: CASSERGTSGFQETQYF. This chain uses TRBV25-1 with TRBJ2-5; 12 positions agree with TRBD2. Germline V gene lookup returns CDR1 MGHDK and CDR2 SYGVNS. V dropped 2 bases and J dropped 1; count of bases not matched to a gene: 5. This CDR3 contains 17 residues.

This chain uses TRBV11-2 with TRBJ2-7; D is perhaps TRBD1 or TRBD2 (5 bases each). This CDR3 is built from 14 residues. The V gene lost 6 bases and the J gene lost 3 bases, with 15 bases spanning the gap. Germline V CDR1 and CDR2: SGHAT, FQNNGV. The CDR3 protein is CASRKPGRDYEQYF. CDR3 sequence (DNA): TGTGCCAGCAGAAAACCGGGACGGGACTACGAGCAGTACTTC. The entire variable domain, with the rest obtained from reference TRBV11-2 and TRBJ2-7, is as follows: EAGVAQSPRYKIIEKRQSVAFWCNPISGHATLYWYQQILGQGPKLLIQFQNNGVVDDSQLPKDRFSAERLKGVDSTLKIQPAKLEDSAVYLCASRKPGRDYEQYFGPGTRLTVT.

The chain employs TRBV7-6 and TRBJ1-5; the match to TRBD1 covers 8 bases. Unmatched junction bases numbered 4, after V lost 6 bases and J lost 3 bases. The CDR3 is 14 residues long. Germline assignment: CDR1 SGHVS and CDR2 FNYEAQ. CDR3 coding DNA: TGTGCCAGCAGTCGACAGGGGCCCAATCAGCCCCAGCATTTT. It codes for CASSRQGPNQPQHF.

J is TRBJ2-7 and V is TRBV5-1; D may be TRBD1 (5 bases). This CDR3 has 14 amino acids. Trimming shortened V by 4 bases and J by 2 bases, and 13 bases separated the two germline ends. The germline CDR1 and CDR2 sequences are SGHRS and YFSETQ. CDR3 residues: CASSDQGPAYEQYF. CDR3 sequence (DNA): TGCGCCAGCAGCGACCAGGGTCCAGCCTACGAGCAGTACTTC.

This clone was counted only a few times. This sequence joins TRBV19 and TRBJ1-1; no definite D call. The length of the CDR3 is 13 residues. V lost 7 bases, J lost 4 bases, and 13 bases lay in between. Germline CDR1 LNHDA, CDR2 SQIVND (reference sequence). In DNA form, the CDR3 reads TGTGCCAGTACTCCCCTGGTGAGCACTGAAGCTTTCTTT. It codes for CASTPLVSTEAFF.

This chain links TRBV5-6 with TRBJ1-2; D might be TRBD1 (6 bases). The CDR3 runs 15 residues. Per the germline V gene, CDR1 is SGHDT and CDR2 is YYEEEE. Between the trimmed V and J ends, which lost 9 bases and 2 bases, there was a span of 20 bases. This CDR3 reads CATASTGILNYGYTF. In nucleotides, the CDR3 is TGTGCCACCGCCTCGACAGGCATTCTAAACTATGGCTACACCTTC. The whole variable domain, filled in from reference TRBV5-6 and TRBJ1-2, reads DAGVTQSPTHLIKTRGQQVTLRCSPKSGHDTVSWYQQALGQGPQFIFQYYEEEERQRGNFPDRFSGHQFPNYSSELNVNALLLGDSALYLCATASTGILNYGYTFGSGTRLTVV.

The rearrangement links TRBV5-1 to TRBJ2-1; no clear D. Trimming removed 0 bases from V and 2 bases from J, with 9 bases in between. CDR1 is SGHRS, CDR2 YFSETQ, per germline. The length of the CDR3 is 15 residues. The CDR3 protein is CASSLEGGAYNEQFF. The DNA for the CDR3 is TGCGCCAGCAGCTTGGAGGGCGGAGCCTACAATGAGCAGTTCTTC.

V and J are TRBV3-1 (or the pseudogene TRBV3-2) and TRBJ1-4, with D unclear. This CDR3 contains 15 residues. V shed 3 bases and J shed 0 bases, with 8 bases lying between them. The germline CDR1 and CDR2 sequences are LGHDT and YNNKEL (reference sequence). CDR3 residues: CASSHARTTNEKLFF. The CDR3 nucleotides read TGTGCCAGCAGCCACGCGCGAACAACTAATGAAAAACTGTTTTTT.

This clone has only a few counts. The CDR3 spells CASSQERDSYNEQFF. CDR3 in DNA: TGTGCCAGCAGCCAAGAGCGGGACAGTTACAATGAGCAGTTCTTC. This chain joins TRBV4-2 and TRBJ2-1; D perhaps matches TRBD1 (7 bases). V lost 0 bases and J 4 bases, leaving 10 bases between the germline ends. This CDR3 spans 15 amino acids. Germline V CDR1 and CDR2: LGHNA, YNFKEQ.

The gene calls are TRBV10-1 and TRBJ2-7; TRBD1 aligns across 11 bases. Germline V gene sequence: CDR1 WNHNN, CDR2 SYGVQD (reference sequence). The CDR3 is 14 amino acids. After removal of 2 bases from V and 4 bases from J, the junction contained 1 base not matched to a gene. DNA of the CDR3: TGCGCCAGCAGTGAGGGGACAGGGGGTTACGAGCAGTACTTC. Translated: CASSEGTGGYEQYF.

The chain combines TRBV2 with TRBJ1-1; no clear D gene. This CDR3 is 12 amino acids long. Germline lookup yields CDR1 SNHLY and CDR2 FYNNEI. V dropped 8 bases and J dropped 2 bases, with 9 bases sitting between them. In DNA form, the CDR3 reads TGTGCCAGCCCCGATCGAAACACTGAAGCTTTCTTT. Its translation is CASPDRNTEAFF. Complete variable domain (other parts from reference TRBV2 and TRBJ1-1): EPEVTQTPSHQVTQMGQEVILRCVPISNHLYFYWYRQILGQKVEFLVSFYNNEISEKSEIFDDQFSVERPDGSNFTLKIRSTKLEDSAMYFCASPDRNTEAFFGQGTRLTVV.

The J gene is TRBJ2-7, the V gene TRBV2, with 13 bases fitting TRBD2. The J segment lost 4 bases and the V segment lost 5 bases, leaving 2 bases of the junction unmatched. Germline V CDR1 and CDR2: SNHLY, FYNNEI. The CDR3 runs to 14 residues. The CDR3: CASSWTSGRYEQYF. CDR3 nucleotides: TGTGCCAGCAGTTGGACTAGCGGGAGATACGAGCAGTACTTC.